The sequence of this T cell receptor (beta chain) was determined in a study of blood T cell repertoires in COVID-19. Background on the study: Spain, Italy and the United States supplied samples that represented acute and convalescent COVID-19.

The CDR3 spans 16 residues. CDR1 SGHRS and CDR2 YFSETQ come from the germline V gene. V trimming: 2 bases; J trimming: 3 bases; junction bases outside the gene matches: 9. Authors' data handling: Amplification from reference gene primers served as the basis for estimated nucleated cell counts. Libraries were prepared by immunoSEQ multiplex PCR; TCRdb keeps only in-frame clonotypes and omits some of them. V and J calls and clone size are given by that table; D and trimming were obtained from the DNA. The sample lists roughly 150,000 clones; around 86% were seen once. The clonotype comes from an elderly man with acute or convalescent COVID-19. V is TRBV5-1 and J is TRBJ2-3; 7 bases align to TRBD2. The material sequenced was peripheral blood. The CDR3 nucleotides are TGCGCCAGCAGCTTCTCGGGGAGGGCGGGAACAGATACGCAGTATTTT. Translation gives CASSFSGRAGTDTQYF.